These 30 T cell receptor beta chains originate from one sample sequenced in a study of tumor T cells in aggressive B-cell lymphoma. Produced via immunoSEQ multiplex PCR; TCRdb's table is partial and in-frame only. The sample has some 5,700 clones, roughly 82% seen once. The specimen sequenced was tumor tissue. The receptors shown here come from an adult with diffuse large B cell lymphoma.

The chain couples TRBV6-6 to TRBJ2-1; a weak D match, TRBD2 (5 bases). CDR1 is MNHNY, CDR2 SVGAGI, per germline (reference sequence). The V and J ends lost 6 bases and 7 bases respectively, with 22 bases between them. The CDR3 sequence is 16 residues long. The CDR3 nucleotides read TGTGCCAGCAGAAAAAGAGCGCGAGGGTTGGATAATGAGCAGTTCTTC. Protein sequence: CASRKRARGLDNEQFF.

The chain uses TRBV28 and TRBJ1-1, with 8 nucleotides matching TRBD1. J gave up 7 bases and V 7 bases, and 8 bases lay outside the gene matches. This CDR3 has 13 residues. Germline V gene data show CDR1 as MDHEN and CDR2 as SYDVKM. DNA of the CDR3: TGTGCCAGCACCTTGGGACAGGCCTTTGAAGCTTTCTTT. It yields the protein CASTLGQAFEAFF. The full variable domain, its missing parts supplied by reference TRBV28 and TRBJ1-1, is DVKVTQSSRYLVKRTGEKVFLECVQDMDHENMFWYRQDPGLGLRLIYFSYDVKMKEKGDIPEGYSVSREKKERFSLILESASTNQTSMYLCASTLGQAFEAFFGQGTRLTVV.

The gene calls are TRBV5-6 and TRBJ1-2; D might be TRBD1 (5 bases). Germline lookup yields CDR1 SGHDT and CDR2 YYEEEE. V was trimmed by 5 bases and J by 4 bases, leaving 27 bases between them. The CDR3 loop spans 18 amino acids. The CDR3 loop is CASRHPRGTSRGGYGYTF. The CDR3 region has the DNA TGTGCCAGCAGACACCCGCGGGGCACCTCCCGGGGGGGCTATGGCTACACCTTC.

The chain carries TRBV27 and TRBJ2-1; TRBD1 matches 8 bases. CDR3 length: 14 amino acids. V lost 1 base and J lost 12; bases outside the gene matches: 8. Germline assignment: CDR1 MNHEY and CDR2 SMNVEV (reference sequence). The CDR3 spells CASSLFQGATTQFF. The CDR3, as DNA: TGTGCCAGCAGTTTATTTCAGGGGGCAACGACGCAGTTCTTC.

V is TRBV5-1 and J is TRBJ1-3; D not resolved. With 4 bases removed from V and 2 bases from J, the gap between germline ends came to 4 bases. The CDR3 has 12 amino acids. Germline CDR1 reads SGHRS; CDR2 reads YFSETQ. DNA of the CDR3: TGCGCCAGCAGCGACACTGGAAACACCATATATTTT. Translated, it gives CASSDTGNTIYF.

This clone was seen a few times. This chain joins TRBV27 and TRBJ2-2; unclear D gene. The ends were cut back, 5 bases at V and 4 bases at J, with 14 bases in the middle. This CDR3 comprises 15 residues. CDR1 MNHEY and CDR2 SMNVEV come from the germline V gene (reference sequence). The CDR3 sequence: CASSPRTLGTGELFF. In DNA, the CDR3 is TGTGCCAGCAGTCCACGTACCCTAGGCACCGGGGAGCTGTTTTTT.

This sequence joins TRBV19 and TRBJ1-1; D gene uncertain. There are 13 residues in the CDR3. Germline CDR1 LNHDA, CDR2 SQIVND (reference sequence). With 7 bases removed from V and 5 bases from J, the gap between germline ends came to 14 bases. CDR3 nucleotides: TGTGCCAGTAATCCCCCGGGTGGGACTGAAGCTTTCTTT. This encodes CASNPPGGTEAFF.

The genes are TRBV18 and TRBJ1-5; D might be TRBD1 (5 bases). V lost 4 bases to trimming and J lost 5 bases, with 18 bases between them. The CDR3 has 16 amino acids. Germline V lookup: CDR1 KGHSH, CDR2 LQKENI. CDR3 residues: CASSLYQGLGDQPQHF. DNA of the CDR3: TGTGCCAGCTCACTATACCAGGGACTTGGAGATCAGCCCCAGCATTTT.

The genes are TRBV19 and TRBJ2-1; 9 nucleotides align to TRBD1. Trimming removed 5 bases from V and 4 bases from J; junction bases left unmatched: 9. Germline lookup yields CDR1 LNHDA and CDR2 SQIVND (reference sequence). This CDR3 is 16 amino acids long. The CDR3 region has the DNA TGTGCCAGTAGTGTGCTTGGACAGGGGACGTACAATGAGCAGTTCTTC. It yields the protein CASSVLGQGTYNEQFF.

This rearrangement joins TRBV18 to TRBJ2-1; no clear D. CDR1 and CDR2 from the germline V gene are KGHSH and LQKENI. The CDR3 sequence is 16 residues long. The V gene lost 0 bases and the J gene lost 0 bases, with 9 bases spanning the gap. The CDR3 is CASSPPMRSSYNEQFF. The DNA for the CDR3 is TGTGCCAGCTCACCACCGATGCGGAGCTCCTACAATGAGCAGTTCTTC.

The chain links TRBV28 to TRBJ2-7; TRBD1 might be the D (5 bases). Trimming took 2 bases from V and 4 from J, leaving 12 bases between them. This CDR3 region has 14 residues. The germline V gene encodes CDR1 MDHEN and CDR2 SYDVKM. For the CDR3, the DNA is TGTGCCAGCAGTTTACCGGCAGGGCAGTACGAGCAGTACTTC. Amino acids: CASSLPAGQYEQYF.

This clone has a handful of counts. The CDR3 loop reads CASREQNSPLHF. The CDR3 nucleotides read TGTGCCAGCAGAGAACAGAATTCACCCCTCCACTTT. The chain is built from TRBV7-9 and TRBJ1-6; D not certain. The CDR3 extends over 12 amino acids. CDR1 and CDR2 from the germline V gene are SEHNR and FQNEAQ (reference sequence). Trimming pared 6 bases from V and 7 bases from J, leaving 7 bases between.

The chain uses TRBV29-1 and TRBJ1-3, with 7 bases fitting TRBD1. CDR3 length: 13 amino acids. Germline loops: CDR1 SQVTM, CDR2 ANQGSEA. J was trimmed by 0 bases and V by 7 bases; bases with no gene match: 3. The CDR3 spells CSATGSSGNTIYF. The CDR3 DNA sequence: TGCAGCGCGACAGGGTCCTCTGGAAACACCATATATTTT. Looking up the rest from reference TRBV29-1 and TRBJ1-3 gives the full variable domain: SAVISQKPSRDICQRGTSLTIQCQVDSQVTMMFWYRQQPGQSLTLIATANQGSEATYESGFVIDKFPISRPNLTFSTLTVSNMSPEDSSIYLCSATGSSGNTIYFGEGSWLTVV.

The rearrangement uses TRBV25-1 and TRBJ2-7, with D unclear. V was shortened by 3 bases and J by 5 bases, with 5 bases between the two germline ends. The V gene's germline CDR1 is MGHDK and CDR2 SYGVNS. The length of the CDR3 is 11 residues. The CDR3 region has the DNA TGTGCCAGCAGTGATGTCGACGAGCAGTACTTC. Protein product: CASSDVDEQYF.

The genes are TRBV7-6 and TRBJ1-1, with D tentatively TRBD1 (5 bases). The CDR3 runs 15 residues. V was pared by 5 bases and J by 4 bases, with 17 bases between. The germline gives CDR1 SGHVS, CDR2 FNYEAQ. The CDR3 is CASSLDGGVGTEAFF. The CDR3 DNA reads TGTGCCAGCAGCCTCGATGGGGGGGTGGGCACTGAAGCTTTCTTT.

The CDR3 sequence: CASSERQWESSYNEQFF. CDR3 nucleotides: TGTGCCAGCAGCGAAAGGCAGTGGGAGAGCTCCTACAATGAGCAGTTCTTC. The chain uses TRBV2 and TRBJ2-1, with D possibly being TRBD2 (5 bases). The CDR3 runs 17 residues. Trimming took 6 bases from V and 0 from J, leaving 18 bases between them. The germline V gene has CDR1 SNHLY and CDR2 FYNNEI.

In this sample, this clone turned up once. The rearrangement joins TRBV5-6 to TRBJ2-3; D is unresolved. Per the germline V gene, CDR1 is SGHDT and CDR2 is YYEEEE. This CDR3 contains 15 residues. The V and J ends lost 3 bases and 5 bases respectively, with 16 bases between them. The CDR3 is CASSSPLRPGDTQYF. DNA of the CDR3: TGTGCCAGCAGCTCCCCCTTGAGGCCGGGAGATACGCAGTATTTT.

This clone was observed a few times. The chain is built from TRBV7-6 and TRBJ1-4; D is perhaps TRBD1 (6 bases). Germline V gene sequence: CDR1 SGHVS, CDR2 FNYEAQ. V lost 4 bases, J lost 0 bases, and 12 bases lay in between. The CDR3 loop spans 16 amino acids. The CDR3 region has the DNA TGTGCCAGCAGCTCCCGGACAGCCTCAACTAATGAAAAACTGTTTTTT. This translates into CASSSRTASTNEKLFF. The full variable domain, completed using reference TRBV7-6 and TRBJ1-4, is GAGVSQSPRYKVTKRGQDVALRCDPISGHVSLYWYRQALGQGPEFLTYFNYEAQQDKSGLPNDRFSAERPEGSISTLTIQRTEQRDSAMYRCASSSRTASTNEKLFFGSGTQLSVL.

The rearrangement uses TRBV11-2 and TRBJ2-2; D call uncertain. The V and J ends lost 2 bases and 2 bases respectively, with 9 bases between them. Germline V gene sequence: CDR1 SGHAT, CDR2 FQNNGV. CDR3 length equals 15 residues. CDR3 residues: CASSLTTGNTGELFF. CDR3 nucleotides: TGTGCCAGCAGCTTAACGACTGGTAACACCGGGGAGCTGTTTTTT.

The chain couples TRBV28 to TRBJ1-4; perhaps TRBD1 as D (6 bases). The CDR3 is 14 residues long. Trimming stripped 5 bases from V and 2 bases from J, with 9 bases between. Germline assignment: CDR1 MDHEN and CDR2 SYDVKM. Here the CDR3 reads CASSKQGTNEKLFF. The CDR3 DNA follows: TGTGCCAGCAGTAAACAGGGTACTAATGAAAAACTGTTTTTT.

This clone has just a few counts. V gene TRBV7-3 combines with J gene TRBJ2-1, with D possibly matching TRBD1 (6 bases). The CDR3 spans 13 residues. Germline V gives CDR1 SGHTA, CDR2 FQGTGA. V lost 4 bases, J lost 4 bases, and 8 bases lay in between. CDR3 nucleotides: TGTGCCAGCAGCTCGCAGGGGTACAATGAGCAGTTCTTC. Translated, it gives CASSSQGYNEQFF.

The chain has TRBV4-1 and TRBJ2-3, with D uncertain. V was cut by 2 bases and J by 6 bases, with 12 bases left in between. Germline V gene data show CDR1 as MGHRA and CDR2 as YSYEKL. The CDR3 runs to 14 residues. The CDR3 spells CASSQPPRADTQYF. The CDR3 DNA reads as TGCGCCAGCAGCCAACCTCCTAGAGCCGATACGCAGTATTTT.

This chain joins TRBV9 and TRBJ1-4, with TRBD1 matching 9 bases. Looked up from germline, CDR1 is SGDLS and CDR2 is YYNGEE. The junction had 6 bases not matched to a gene; V was cut back by 4 bases and J by 5 bases. This CDR3 region has 15 residues. In nucleotides, the CDR3 is TGTGCCAGCAGCTACCGGGACAGGGAGAATGAAAAACTGTTTTTT. Translation: CASSYRDRENEKLFF.

The chain joins TRBV9 to TRBJ2-1; D remains unclear. This CDR3 comprises 14 residues. The germline CDR1 and CDR2 sequences are SGDLS and YYNGEE. V shed 4 bases and J shed 6 bases, with 14 bases lying between them. This CDR3 reads CASSLPRSGNEQFF. CDR3 nucleotides: TGTGCCAGCAGCCTACCAAGGTCGGGCAATGAGCAGTTCTTC. Supplemented by reference TRBV9 and TRBJ2-1, the full variable domain reads DSGVTQTPKHLITATGQRVTLRCSPRSGDLSVYWYQQSLDQGLQFLIQYYNGEERAKGNILERFSAQQFPDLHSELNLSSLELGDSALYFCASSLPRSGNEQFFGPGTRLTVL.

The chain carries TRBV4-1 and TRBJ2-7, with D possibly being TRBD1 (5 bases). There are 14 residues in the CDR3. Germline lookup yields CDR1 MGHRA and CDR2 YSYEKL. V dropped 4 bases and J dropped 3 bases, with 13 bases sitting between them. The CDR3 DNA reads TGCGCCAGCAGCCTAGGCCCAGGGAACTACGAGCAGTACTTC. It is translated as CASSLGPGNYEQYF.

The V gene is TRBV7-3, the J gene TRBJ2-7; D remains ambiguous. Germline V gene data show CDR1 as SGHTA and CDR2 as FQGTGA. Deletions cut 2 bases from V and 2 bases from J, with 13 bases between. CDR3 size: 15 residues. This CDR3 is CASSLFVGRPYEQYF. DNA for the CDR3: TGTGCCAGCAGCTTATTCGTGGGCCGCCCCTACGAGCAGTACTTC.

Turning to this clone: The sample contains more than one DNA sequence encoding this CDR3. The chain couples TRBV5-1 to TRBJ2-1; 12 bases align to TRBD2. The ends lost 0 bases at V and 2 bases at J; junction bases unmatched: 0. The CDR3 covers 16 residues. Germline-derived CDR1 and CDR2 are SGHRS and YFSETQ. The CDR3 DNA reads TGCGCCAGCAGCTTGGGGACTAGCGGGACCTACAATGAGCAGTTCTTC. Protein sequence: CASSLGTSGTYNEQFF.

The rearrangement links TRBV27 to TRBJ1-1, with D possibly matching TRBD1 (6 bases). CDR1 is MNHEY and CDR2 is SMNVEV in the germline V gene (reference sequence). CDR3 length: 14 residues. Trimming removed 6 bases from V and 1 base from J, with 12 bases in between. CDR3 loop: CASRLNRANTEAFF. CDR3 bases: TGTGCCAGCAGGCTGAACAGGGCGAACACTGAAGCTTTCTTT.

The chain joins TRBV6-5 to TRBJ2-2; D is ambiguous. Between the trimmed V and J ends, which lost 0 bases and 7 bases, there was a span of 6 bases. Germline V gives CDR1 MNHEY, CDR2 SVGAGI. This CDR3 comprises 13 residues. The CDR3 DNA follows: TGTGCCAGCAGTTACTCCCGCGACGGGGAGCTGTTTTTT. This translates into CASSYSRDGELFF.

This rearrangement joins TRBV9 to TRBJ1-4, with D tentatively TRBD1 (5 bases). The germline V gene encodes CDR1 SGDLS and CDR2 YYNGEE. CDR3 length: 15 residues. The V end was cut by 3 bases, the J end by 3 bases, with 12 bases between. The CDR3 spells CASSARDYSNEKLFF. CDR3 bases: TGTGCCAGCAGCGCCCGGGACTACTCTAATGAAAAACTGTTTTTT.